The text below deals with one T cell receptor (beta chain). The antigen remains unidentified. PCR was performed using 60 Vbeta and 13 Jbeta primers. Produced via immunoSEQ multiplex PCR; TCRdb's table is partial and in-frame only. The sample lists over 110,000 clones, under 90% occurring once. The source of the sample is a study of cytomegalovirus exposure and HLA in healthy donors. Germline CDR1 reads MNHNS; CDR2 reads SASEGT. This CDR3 is built from 14 residues. V was clipped by 2 bases and J by 4 bases; unmatched bases: 5. Whole-study results and caveats: A later analysis reportedly identified an Asian-associated ancestry cluster as carrying fewer N-insertions than the approximately 670-donor mean. Apart from CMV serostatus, no immune exposure information was available.

Likely unrecorded immune exposures existed in these nominally healthy donors. The sequence was obtained from a male donor in good health and CMV-seronegative. The rearrangement links TRBV6-1 to TRBJ2-7; TRBD1 aligns across 7 bases. What was sequenced was PBMCs. DNA of the CDR3: TGTGCCAGCAGTGAAACCGGGACAGTTTACGAGCAGTACTTC. As protein: CASSETGTVYEQYF.